The rows below give T cell receptor beta chains drawn from one sample of a study of T cell responses to AZD1222 COVID-19 vaccine. The protocol was immunoSEQ multiplex PCR, while the TCRdb copy is restricted to in-frame clones and leaves out a portion. Of roughly 100,000 clones in the sample, around 80% were seen once. The sample consisted of peripheral blood, taken on day 0 of AZD1222 vaccination. Receptors were obtained from an adult in good health. Both conserved end residues are part of each CDR3. A D gene is named only where the DNA matches it firmly. Not all rows give a size; the values are once, few, many and, for expanded clones, a class.

.	TRBV10-3	TRBD2	TRBJ2-5	CAIRTSGGIETQYF	TGTGCCATCCGCACTAGCGGGGGGATCGAGACCCAGTACTTC
.	TRBV9	.	TRBJ1-1	CASSVANSMNTEAFF	TGTGCCAGCAGCGTAGCGAACAGCATGAACACTGAAGCTTTCTTT
.	TRBV7-2	.	TRBJ1-2	CASSLLLVTGGYTF	TGTGCCAGCAGCCTTTTATTGGTAACAGGCGGCTACACCTTC
.	TRBV6-5	.	TRBJ2-6	CASSSSSGANVLTF	TGTGCCAGCAGTTCGAGCTCTGGGGCCAACGTCCTGACTTTC
.	TRBV5-1	TRBD1	TRBJ1-1	CASSETGPLNTEAFF	TGCGCCAGCTCCGAGACAGGGCCCCTGAACACTGAAGCTTTCTTT
few	TRBV9	TRBD1	TRBJ2-2	CASSPSGGSIAGELFF	TGTGCCAGCAGCCCGTCAGGGGGCAGTATCGCCGGGGAGCTGTTTTTT
.	TRBV15	.	TRBJ1-5	CATQSAGTYQPQHF	TGTGCCACCCAGTCGGCAGGGACTTATCAGCCCCAGCATTTT
once	TRBV27	.	TRBJ1-2	CASSFQGHGYTF	TGTGCCAGCAGTTTCCAGGGCCATGGCTACACCTTC
few	TRBV10-3	TRBD1	TRBJ2-1	CAIQATGGLYNEQFF	TGTGCCATTCAGGCCACAGGGGGCTTGTACAATGAGCAGTTCTTC
.	TRBV30	.	TRBJ1-5	CAWSVGRVNQPQHF	TGTGCCTGGAGTGTTGGCAGGGTGAATCAGCCCCAGCATTTT
.	TRBV7-9	.	TRBJ2-1	CASSLEAGLSSYNEQFF	TGTGCCAGCAGCTTAGAGGCAGGACTAAGCTCCTACAATGAGCAGTTCTTC
.	TRBV5-4	TRBD2	TRBJ2-1	CASSYPGGGYNEQFF	TGTGCCAGCAGTTACCCCGGGGGGGGGTACAATGAGCAGTTCTTC
.	TRBV6-6	.	TRBJ2-1	CASSYPPSWGLNEQFF	TGTGCCAGCAGCTACCCCCCCTCGTGGGGGCTCAATGAGCAGTTCTTC
once	TRBV30	TRBD1	TRBJ1-1	CAWSGAFGQENTEAFF	TGTGCCTGGAGTGGGGCCTTTGGACAGGAGAACACTGAAGCTTTCTTT
.	TRBV10-1	.	TRBJ2-3	CASSATGLATQYF	TGCGCCAGCAGTGCGACAGGTCTGGCTACGCAGTATTTT
.	TRBV7-9	.	TRBJ2-3	CASSLGRFEDTQYF	TGTGCCAGCAGCTTAGGCAGGTTCGAGGATACGCAGTATTTT
.	TRBV18	.	TRBJ2-5	CASSKVRAETQYF	TGTGCCAGCTCAAAGGTTCGCGCGGAGACCCAGTACTTC
few	TRBV27	.	TRBJ1-6	CASRRTSSDYYNSPLHF	TGTGCCAGCAGACGAACCAGCAGCGACTACTATAATTCACCCCTCCACTTT
.	TRBV7-2	TRBD1	TRBJ1-2	CASSADRVTAGYTF	TGTGCCAGCAGCGCGGACAGGGTGACCGCTGGCTACACCTTC
.	TRBV7-2	.	TRBJ1-1	CASSPRGMNTEAFF	TGTGCCAGCAGCCCACGGGGCATGAACACTGAAGCTTTCTTT
.	TRBV24-1	TRBD1	TRBJ2-3	CATSAGQGRTDTQYF	TGTGCCACCAGTGCGGGACAGGGGCGCACAGATACGCAGTATTTT
.	TRBV7-9	.	TRBJ2-5	CASSPIGGQETQYF	TGTGCCAGCAGCCCCATTGGGGGCCAAGAGACCCAGTACTTC
.	TRBV5-8	.	TRBJ2-7	CASSLGPDWFYEQYF	TGTGCCAGCAGCTTGGGCCCGGACTGGTTCTACGAGCAGTACTTC
.	TRBV4-2	.	TRBJ1-2	CASSHRGIENVYGYTF	TGTGCCAGCAGCCACCGAGGCATAGAAAACGTCTATGGCTACACCTTC
few	TRBV13	.	TRBJ2-5	CASSGGKVAETQYF	TGTGCCAGCAGTGGCGGGAAGGTCGCAGAGACCCAGTACTTC
.	TRBV18	.	TRBJ2-7	CASSPGLVSYEQYF	TGTGCCAGCTCACCCGGGCTAGTGTCCTACGAGCAGTACTTC
.	TRBV5-5	TRBD1	TRBJ2-7	CASSLVWDRSSYEQYF	TGTGCCAGCAGCTTGGTATGGGACAGGAGCTCCTACGAGCAGTACTTC
.	TRBV12-3/TRBV12-4	.	TRBJ1-1	CASSLRGDTEAFF	TGTGCCAGCAGTTTGAGGGGGGACACTGAAGCTTTCTTT
.	TRBV3-1/TRBV3-2	.	TRBJ1-2	CASSQEGAIVGYTF	TGTGCCAGCAGCCAAGAAGGGGCTATTGTGGGCTACACCTTC
.	TRBV11-2	TRBD1	TRBJ2-5	CASSMDRGGSETQYF	TGTGCCAGCAGCATGGACAGGGGGGGATCAGAGACCCAGTACTTC
.	TRBV21-1	.	TRBJ2-7	CASSKRRGYEQYF	TGTGCCAGCAGCAAACGCAGGGGCTACGAGCAGTACTTC
.	TRBV29-1	.	TRBJ1-2	CSVEALLSSYGYTF	TGCAGCGTTGAGGCTCTGCTTTCGTCCTATGGCTACACCTTC
.	TRBV9	.	TRBJ1-4	CASSVRGTDEKLFF	TGTGCCAGCAGCGTCAGAGGGACTGATGAAAAACTGTTTTTT
.	TRBV3-1/TRBV3-2	TRBD2	TRBJ2-7	CASSFGTSGVSYAQYF	TGTGCCAGCAGCTTCGGGACTAGCGGGGTATCCTACGCGCAGTACTTC
.	TRBV5-4	.	TRBJ2-1	CASSLVRGANEQFF	TGTGCCAGCAGCTTGGTCCGGGGCGCCAATGAGCAGTTCTTC
.	TRBV11-2	TRBD1	TRBJ1-2	CASSQDRGLGYTF	TGTGCCAGCAGCCAGGACAGGGGGCTTGGCTACACCTTC
.	TRBV11-2	.	TRBJ2-7	CASSAGSYEQYF	TGTGCCAGCAGTGCGGGCTCCTACGAGCAGTACTTC
.	TRBV7-2	TRBD1	TRBJ1-2	CASSSSTGGSNGYTF	TGTGCCAGCAGCTCATCGACAGGGGGTTCAAACGGCTACACCTTC
.	TRBV2	.	TRBJ2-5	CASSVGRKETQYF	TGTGCCAGCAGTGTCGGTCGAAAGGAGACCCAGTACTTC
.	TRBV5-6	.	TRBJ1-6	CASSSYRRRNSPLHF	TGTGCCAGCAGCTCATACAGGCGCAGGAATTCACCCCTCCACTTT
.	TRBV27	.	TRBJ1-5	CASSLFRTQPQHF	TGTGCCAGCAGTTTATTTAGGACTCAGCCCCAGCATTTT
.	TRBV7-2	.	TRBJ2-4	CASSLVWRARAKNIQYF	TGTGCCAGCAGCTTAGTCTGGCGGGCGAGAGCCAAAAACATTCAGTACTTC
.	TRBV3-1/TRBV3-2	.	TRBJ1-2	CASSQDQANYGYTF	TGTGCCAGCAGCCAAGATCAGGCTAACTATGGCTACACCTTC
.	TRBV5-1	.	TRBJ2-1	CASSSSAQYNEQFF	TGCGCCAGCAGCTCCTCCGCACAGTACAATGAGCAGTTCTTC
.	TRBV19	TRBD1	TRBJ1-4	CASSKQTGALFEKLFF	TGTGCCAGTAGCAAACAAACAGGGGCCCTTTTTGAAAAACTGTTTTTT